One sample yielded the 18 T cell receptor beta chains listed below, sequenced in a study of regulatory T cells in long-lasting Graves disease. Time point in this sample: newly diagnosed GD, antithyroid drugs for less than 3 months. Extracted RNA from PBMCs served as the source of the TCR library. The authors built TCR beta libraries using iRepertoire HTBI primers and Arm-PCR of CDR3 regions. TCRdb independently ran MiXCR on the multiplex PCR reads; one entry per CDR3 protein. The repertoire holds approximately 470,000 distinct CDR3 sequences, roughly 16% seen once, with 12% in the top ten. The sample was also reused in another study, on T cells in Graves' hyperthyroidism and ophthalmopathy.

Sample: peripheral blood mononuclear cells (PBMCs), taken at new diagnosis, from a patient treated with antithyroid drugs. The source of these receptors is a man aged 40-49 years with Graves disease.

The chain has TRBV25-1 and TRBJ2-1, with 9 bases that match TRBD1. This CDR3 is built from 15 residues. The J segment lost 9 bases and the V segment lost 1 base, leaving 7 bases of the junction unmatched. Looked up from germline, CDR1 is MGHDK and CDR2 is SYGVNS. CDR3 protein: CASSELATGGGEQFF. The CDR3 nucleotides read TGTGCCAGCAGTGAATTGGCGACAGGGGGTGGTGAGCAGTTCTTC. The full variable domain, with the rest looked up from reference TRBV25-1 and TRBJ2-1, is EADIYQTPRYLVIGTGKKITLECSQTMGHDKMYWYQQDPGMELHLIHYSYGVNSTEKGDLSSESTVSRIRTEHFPLTLESARPSHTSQYLCASSELATGGGEQFFGPGTRLTVL.

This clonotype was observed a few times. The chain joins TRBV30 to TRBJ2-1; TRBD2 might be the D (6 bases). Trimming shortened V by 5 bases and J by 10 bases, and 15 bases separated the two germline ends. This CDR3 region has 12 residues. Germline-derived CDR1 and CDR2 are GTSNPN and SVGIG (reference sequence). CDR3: CAWGKTGEEQFF. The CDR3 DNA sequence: TGTGCCTGGGGGAAAACGGGGGAAGAGCAGTTCTTC.

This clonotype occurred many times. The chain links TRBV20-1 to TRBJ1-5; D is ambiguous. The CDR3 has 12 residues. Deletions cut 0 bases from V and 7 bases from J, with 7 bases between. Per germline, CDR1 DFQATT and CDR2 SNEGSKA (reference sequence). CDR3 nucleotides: TGCAGTGCTAGAGAAGGTTTGCAGCCCCAGCATTTT. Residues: CSAREGLQPQHF.

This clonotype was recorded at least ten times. CDR3 bases: TGTGCCAGCAGCAACTGGGGGCTGAGCAATCAGCCCCAGCATTTT. Encoded protein: CASSNWGLSNQPQHF. J is TRBJ1-5 and V is TRBV5-6; D may be TRBD1 (6 bases). The CDR3 is 15 residues long. The V end was cut by 4 bases, the J end by 1 base, with 12 bases between. Germline V gives CDR1 SGHDT, CDR2 YYEEEE.

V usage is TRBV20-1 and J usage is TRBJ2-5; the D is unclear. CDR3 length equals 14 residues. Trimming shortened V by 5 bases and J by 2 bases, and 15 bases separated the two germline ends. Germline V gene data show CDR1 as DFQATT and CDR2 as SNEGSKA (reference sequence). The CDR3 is CSAHGRCAQETQYF. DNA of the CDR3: TGCAGTGCTCATGGACGGTGCGCTCAAGAGACCCAGTACTTC.

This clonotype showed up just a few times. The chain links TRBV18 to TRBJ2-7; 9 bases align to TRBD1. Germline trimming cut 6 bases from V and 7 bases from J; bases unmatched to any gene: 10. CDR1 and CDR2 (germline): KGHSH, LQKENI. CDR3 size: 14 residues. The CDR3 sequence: CASSPGQGKEEQYF. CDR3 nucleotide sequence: TGTGCCAGCTCCCCAGGACAGGGGAAAGAGGAGCAGTACTTC.

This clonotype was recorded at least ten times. This CDR3 is CASSLDGRRDEKLFF. In nucleotides, the CDR3 is TGTGCCAGCAGCTTAGATGGCCGGCGGGACGAAAAACTGTTTTTT. The chain has TRBV11-2 and TRBJ1-4; TRBD1 is a possible D gene (5 bases). This CDR3 is 15 amino acids long. Trimming cost V 0 bases and J 8 bases, with 13 bases left between them. Germline V gene sequence: CDR1 SGHAT, CDR2 FQNNGV.

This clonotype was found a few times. The CDR3 here is CASRPANTEAFF. CDR3 sequence (DNA): TGTGCCAGCAGACCGGCGAACACTGAAGCTTTCTTT. The chain uses TRBV12-3 or TRBV12-4 and TRBJ1-1; D not certain. CDR3 size: 12 residues. V lost 6 bases and J 1 base, leaving 6 bases between the germline ends.

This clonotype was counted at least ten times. The CDR3 region is CASSQLGLAGHNEQFF. DNA for the CDR3: TGTGCCAGCAGCCAGCTGGGACTAGCGGGACACAATGAGCAGTTCTTC. The chain carries TRBV3-1 and TRBJ2-1, with 13 bases matching TRBD2. This CDR3 comprises 16 residues. V trimming: 3 bases; J trimming: 5 bases; junction bases outside the gene matches: 4. Germline CDR1 LGHDT, CDR2 YNNKEL (reference sequence).

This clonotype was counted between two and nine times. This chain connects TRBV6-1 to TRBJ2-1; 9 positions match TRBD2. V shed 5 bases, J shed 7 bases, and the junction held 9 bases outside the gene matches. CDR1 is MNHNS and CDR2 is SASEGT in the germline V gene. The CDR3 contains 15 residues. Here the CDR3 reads CASSHGGSGSNEQFF. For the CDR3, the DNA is TGTGCCAGCAGTCACGGGGGTAGCGGGAGTAATGAGCAGTTCTTC.

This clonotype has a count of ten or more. CDR3 sequence reads: CASVTGTGNTEAFF. CDR3 nucleotide sequence: TGTGCCAGCGTAACCGGGACAGGGAACACTGAAGCTTTCTTT. V and J are TRBV2 and TRBJ1-1, with 8 bases fitting TRBD1. The CDR3 loop spans 14 amino acids. Germline lookup yields CDR1 SNHLY and CDR2 FYNNEI. V shed 8 bases and J 1 base; nucleotides not matched to a gene: 6.

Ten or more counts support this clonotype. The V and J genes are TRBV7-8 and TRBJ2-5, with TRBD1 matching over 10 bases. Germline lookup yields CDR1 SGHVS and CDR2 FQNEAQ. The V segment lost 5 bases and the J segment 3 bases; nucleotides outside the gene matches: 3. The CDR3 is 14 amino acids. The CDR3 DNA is TGTGCCAGCAGCGCAGGGACAGGGGAAGAGACCCAGTACTTC. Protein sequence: CASSAGTGEETQYF.

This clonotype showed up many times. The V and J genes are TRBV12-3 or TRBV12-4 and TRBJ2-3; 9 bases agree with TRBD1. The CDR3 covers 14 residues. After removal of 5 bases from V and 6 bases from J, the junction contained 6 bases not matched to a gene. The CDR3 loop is CASSQQGAKDTQYF. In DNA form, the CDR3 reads TGTGCCAGCAGTCAACAGGGGGCAAAGGATACGCAGTATTTT.

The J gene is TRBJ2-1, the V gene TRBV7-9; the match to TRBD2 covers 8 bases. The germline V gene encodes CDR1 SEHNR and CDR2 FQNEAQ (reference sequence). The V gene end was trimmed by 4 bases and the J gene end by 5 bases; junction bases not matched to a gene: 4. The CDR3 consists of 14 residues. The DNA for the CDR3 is TGTGCCAGCAGCTCCAGCGGGAGCCACAATGAGCAGTTCTTC. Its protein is CASSSSGSHNEQFF.

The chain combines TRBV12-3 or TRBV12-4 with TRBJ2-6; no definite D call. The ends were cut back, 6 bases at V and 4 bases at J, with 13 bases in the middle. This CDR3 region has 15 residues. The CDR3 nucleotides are TGTGCCAGCAGCCCTCTCACCGCCGGGGCCAACGTCCTGACTTTC. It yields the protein CASSPLTAGANVLTF.

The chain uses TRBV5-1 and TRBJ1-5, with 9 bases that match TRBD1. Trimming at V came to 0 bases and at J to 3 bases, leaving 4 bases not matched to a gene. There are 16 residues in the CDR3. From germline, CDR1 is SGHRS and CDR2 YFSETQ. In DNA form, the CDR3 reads TGCGCCAGCAGCTTGGGGACAGGGGCGCACAATCAGCCCCAGCATTTT. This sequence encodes CASSLGTGAHNQPQHF.

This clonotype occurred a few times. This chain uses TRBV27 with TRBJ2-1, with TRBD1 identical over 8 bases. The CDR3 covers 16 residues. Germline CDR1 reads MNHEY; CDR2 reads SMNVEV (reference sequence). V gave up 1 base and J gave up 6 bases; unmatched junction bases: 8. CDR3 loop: CASSLYVGTGVNEQFF. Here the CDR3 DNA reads TGTGCCAGCAGTTTATACGTCGGGACAGGCGTCAATGAGCAGTTCTTC.

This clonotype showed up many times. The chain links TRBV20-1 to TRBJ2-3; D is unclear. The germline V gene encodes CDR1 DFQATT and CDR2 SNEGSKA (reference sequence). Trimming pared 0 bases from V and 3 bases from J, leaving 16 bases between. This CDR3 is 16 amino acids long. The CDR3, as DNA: TGCAGTGCTAGAGATAAGCTTAAGGGCTTGACAGATACGCAGTATTTT. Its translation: CSARDKLKGLTDTQYF.